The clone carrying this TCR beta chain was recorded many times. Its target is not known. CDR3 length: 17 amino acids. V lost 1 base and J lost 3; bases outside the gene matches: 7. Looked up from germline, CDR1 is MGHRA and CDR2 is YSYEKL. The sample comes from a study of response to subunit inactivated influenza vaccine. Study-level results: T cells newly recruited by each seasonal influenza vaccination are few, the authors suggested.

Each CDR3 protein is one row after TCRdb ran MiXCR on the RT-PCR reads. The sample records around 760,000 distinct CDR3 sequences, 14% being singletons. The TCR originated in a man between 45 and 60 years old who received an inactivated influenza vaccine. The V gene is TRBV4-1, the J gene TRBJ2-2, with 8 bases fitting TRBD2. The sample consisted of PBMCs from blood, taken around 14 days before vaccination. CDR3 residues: CASSQGPGGRHTGELFF. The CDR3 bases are TGCGCCAGCAGCCAAGGTCCGGGGGGGCGGCACACCGGGGAGCTGTTTTTT.